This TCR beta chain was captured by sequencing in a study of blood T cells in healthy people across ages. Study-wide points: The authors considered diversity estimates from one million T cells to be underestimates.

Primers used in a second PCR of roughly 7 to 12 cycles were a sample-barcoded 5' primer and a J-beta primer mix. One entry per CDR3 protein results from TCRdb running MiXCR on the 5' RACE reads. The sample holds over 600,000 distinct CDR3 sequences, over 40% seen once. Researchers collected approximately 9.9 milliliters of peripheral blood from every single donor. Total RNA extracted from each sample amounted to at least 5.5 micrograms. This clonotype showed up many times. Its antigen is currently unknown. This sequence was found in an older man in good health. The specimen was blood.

The CDR3 sequence: CSVEDPEGAGQPQHF. For the CDR3, the DNA is TGCAGCGTTGAAGATCCAGAGGGGGCAGGTCAGCCCCAGCATTTT. This chain links TRBV29-1 with TRBJ1-5, with 7 bases lining up with TRBD1. With 0 bases clipped from V and 6 bases from J, the junction kept 8 bases outside the gene matches. The CDR3 is 15 amino acids. Germline CDR1 reads SQVTM; CDR2 reads ANQGSEA.